Sequencing of this TCR beta chain was carried out in a study of T cell responses to AZD1222 COVID-19 vaccine. Broader study findings: Spike-wide vaccine-associated CD4 TCRs dominated at 160-218 and 743-854.

As for this clone: Its antigen is not known.

Clones were read by immunoSEQ multiplex PCR, and TCRdb kept only the in-frame ones, dropping some. The repertoire consists of over 85,000 clones, with 85% to 90% occurring once and the leading ten covering about 17%. This CDR3 is 14 amino acids long. With 4 bases removed from V and 4 bases from J, the gap between germline ends came to 10 bases. Germline V lookup: CDR1 MDHEN, CDR2 SYDVKM. The sequence was obtained from an adult who received the AZD1222 COVID-19 vaccine. The chain carries TRBV28 and TRBJ2-2; D is ambiguous. Specimen: peripheral blood, collected 28 days after the second AZD1222 dose. CDR3 nucleotides: TGTGCCAGCAGTTATACCACGGTCACCGGGGAGCTGTTTTTT. As protein: CASSYTTVTGELFF.